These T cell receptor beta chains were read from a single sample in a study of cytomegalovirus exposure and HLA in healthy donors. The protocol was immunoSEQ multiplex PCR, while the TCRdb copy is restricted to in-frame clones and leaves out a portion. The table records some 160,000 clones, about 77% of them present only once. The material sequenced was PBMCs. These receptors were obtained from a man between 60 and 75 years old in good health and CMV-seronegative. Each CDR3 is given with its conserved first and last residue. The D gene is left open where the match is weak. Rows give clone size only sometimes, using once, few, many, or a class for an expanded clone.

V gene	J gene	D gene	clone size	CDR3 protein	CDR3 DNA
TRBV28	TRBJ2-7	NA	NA	CASSLWPQGTYEQYF	TGTGCCAGCAGTTTATGGCCCCAGGGGACCTACGAGCAGTACTTC
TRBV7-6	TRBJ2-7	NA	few	CASSLVSSGFGAREQYF	TGTGCCAGCAGCTTAGTATCATCAGGGTTCGGCGCTCGGGAGCAGTACTTC
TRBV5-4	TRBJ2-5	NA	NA	CASSGSDRREQYF	TGTGCCAGCAGTGGCTCGGACAGGAGGGAGCAGTACTTC
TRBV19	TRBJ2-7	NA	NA	CASSRTGNAAYEQYF	TGTGCCAGTAGTCGAACAGGGAACGCTGCCTACGAGCAGTACTTC
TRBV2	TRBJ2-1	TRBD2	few	CASSGGGNSYNEQFF	TGTGCCAGCAGTGGCGGGGGTAACTCCTACAATGAGCAGTTCTTC
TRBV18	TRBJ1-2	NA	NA	CASSPGADGYTF	TGTGCCAGCTCACCAGGGGCGGATGGCTACACCTTC
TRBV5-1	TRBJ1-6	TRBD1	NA	CASSLGQGADNSPLHF	TGCGCCAGCAGCTTAGGACAGGGGGCGGATAATTCACCCCTCCACTTT
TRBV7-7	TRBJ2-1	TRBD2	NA	CASSSSGGANEQFF	TGTGCTAGCAGCTCTAGCGGGGGGGCCAATGAGCAGTTCTTC
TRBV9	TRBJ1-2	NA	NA	CASSDRGGHGYTF	TGTGCCAGCAGCGACCGGGGAGGGCATGGCTACACCTTC
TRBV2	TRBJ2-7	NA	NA	CAIIQRGSYEQYF	TGTGCCATCATCCAACGGGGCTCCTACGAGCAGTACTTC
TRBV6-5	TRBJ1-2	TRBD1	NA	CASGPGTGGWGYTF	TGTGCCAGCGGTCCCGGGACAGGGGGCTGGGGCTACACCTTC
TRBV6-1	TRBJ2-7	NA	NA	CASSAASASSSYEQYF	TGTGCCAGCAGTGCCGCCTCGGCTAGTAGCTCCTACGAGCAGTACTTC
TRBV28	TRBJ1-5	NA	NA	CASAGGPQHF	TGTGCCAGTGCCGGGGGGCCCCAGCATTTT
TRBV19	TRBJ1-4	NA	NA	CASGGADEKLFF	TGTGCCAGCGGGGGGGCGGATGAAAAACTGTTTTTT
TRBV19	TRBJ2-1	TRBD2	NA	CASSLTSGSGDNEQFF	TGTGCCAGTAGTCTGACTAGCGGGAGTGGCGACAATGAGCAGTTCTTC
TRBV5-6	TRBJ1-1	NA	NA	CASSLTVNTEAFF	TGTGCCAGCAGCTTAACGGTGAACACTGAAGCTTTCTTT
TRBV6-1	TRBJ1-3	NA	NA	CASSSSGVGNTIYF	TGTGCCAGCAGTTCCTCGGGAGTCGGAAACACCATATATTTT
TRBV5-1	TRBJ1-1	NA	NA	CASSPRGLDSLNTEAFF	TGCGCCAGCAGCCCGAGGGGGTTAGACAGCCTGAACACTGAAGCTTTCTTT
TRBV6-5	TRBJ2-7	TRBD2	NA	CASSYIAGVEGEQYF	TGTGCCAGCAGTTACATAGCGGGAGTAGAAGGCGAGCAGTACTTC
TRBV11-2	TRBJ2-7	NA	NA	CASSLAQVTYEQYF	TGTGCCAGCAGCTTAGCACAGGTAACCTACGAGCAGTACTTC
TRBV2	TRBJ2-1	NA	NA	CASSDERPRAQFF	TGTGCCAGCAGTGATGAGAGACCTAGAGCGCAGTTCTTC
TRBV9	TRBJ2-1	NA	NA	CASSATGIREAEQFF	TGTGCCAGCAGCGCGACAGGTATCCGGGAGGCTGAGCAGTTCTTC
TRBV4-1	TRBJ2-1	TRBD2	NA	CASSPPAGDSYNEQFF	TGCGCCAGCAGCCCCCCAGCGGGGGACTCCTACAATGAGCAGTTCTTC
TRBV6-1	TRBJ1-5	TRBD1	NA	CASSVRGTGGGQPQHF	TGTGCCAGCAGTGTAAGGGGGACAGGGGGCGGACAGCCCCAGCATTTT
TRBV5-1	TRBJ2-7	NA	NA	CASSSSGTGPYEQYF	TGCGCCAGCAGTTCCTCCGGAACAGGGCCCTACGAGCAGTACTTC
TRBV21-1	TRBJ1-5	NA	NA	CASSKGRGGWVRQPQHF	TGTGCCAGCAGCAAAGGGAGAGGGGGTTGGGTCCGTCAGCCCCAGCATTTT
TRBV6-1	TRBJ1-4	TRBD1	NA	CASSEALPGGGPGATNEKLFF	TGTGCCAGCAGTGAAGCGCTTCCAGGGGGAGGCCCCGGTGCAACTAATGAAAAACTGTTTTTT
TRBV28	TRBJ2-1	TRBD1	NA	CASSTGTGAYNEQFF	TGTGCCAGCAGCACCGGGACAGGGGCCTACAATGAGCAGTTCTTC
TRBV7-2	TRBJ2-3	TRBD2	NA	CASSLVSSGRSPDTQYF	TGTGCCAGCAGCTTAGTGTCTAGCGGGAGGAGCCCAGATACGCAGTATTTT
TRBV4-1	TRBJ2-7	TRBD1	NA	CASSQGQGSYEQYF	TGCGCCAGCAGCCAAGGACAGGGCTCCTACGAGCAGTACTTC
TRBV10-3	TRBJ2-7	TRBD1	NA	CATSRDRGPYEQYF	TGTGCCACCAGTCGGGACAGGGGACCCTACGAGCAGTACTTC
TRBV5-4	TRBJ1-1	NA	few	CASSLARGVNTEAFF	TGTGCCAGCAGCTTGGCCCGGGGAGTGAACACTGAAGCTTTCTTT
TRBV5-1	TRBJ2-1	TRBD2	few	CASSLEAGGLGEQFF	TGCGCCAGCAGCTTGGAGGCGGGGGGGCTAGGTGAGCAGTTCTTC
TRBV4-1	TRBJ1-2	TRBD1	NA	CASSQQAGGLPRYGYTF	TGCGCCAGCAGCCAGCAAGCAGGGGGACTGCCCCGATATGGCTACACCTTC
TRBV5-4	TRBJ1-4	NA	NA	CASSLRGTNEKLFF	TGTGCCAGCAGCTTGAGGGGGACTAATGAAAAACTGTTTTTT
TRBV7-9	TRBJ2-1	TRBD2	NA	CASSLLGRGRPYNEQFF	TGTGCCAGCAGCTTACTTGGCCGCGGGAGACCATACAATGAGCAGTTCTTC
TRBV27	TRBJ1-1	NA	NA	CASSLQGNTEAFF	TGTGCCAGCAGTTTGCAGGGGAACACTGAAGCTTTCTTT
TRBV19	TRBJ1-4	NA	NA	CASSPVPEGAYRFF	TGTGCCAGTAGCCCCGTCCCCGAGGGCGCATACAGGTTTTTT
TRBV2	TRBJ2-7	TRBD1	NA	CASISGQGYEQYF	TGTGCCAGCATCAGTGGACAGGGCTACGAGCAGTACTTC
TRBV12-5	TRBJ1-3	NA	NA	CASGLNRANGNTIYF	TGTGCTAGTGGTCTAAACAGGGCAAATGGAAACACCATATATTTT
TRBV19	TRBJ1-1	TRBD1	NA	CASSPDRDRTEAFF	TGTGCCAGTAGTCCCGACAGGGATCGGACTGAAGCTTTCTTT
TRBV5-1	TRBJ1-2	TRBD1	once	CASSQGQTGGIYTF	TGCGCCAGCAGCCAAGGACAGACAGGGGGTATCTACACCTTC
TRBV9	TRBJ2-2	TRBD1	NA	CASGTGGTGELFF	TGTGCCAGCGGGACAGGGGGCACCGGGGAGCTGTTTTTT
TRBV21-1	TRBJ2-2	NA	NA	CARGQGHTGELFF	TGTGCCAGAGGACAGGGGCACACCGGGGAGCTGTTTTTT
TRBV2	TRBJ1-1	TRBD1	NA	CASTGTENTEAFF	TGTGCCAGCACCGGGACAGAGAACACTGAAGCTTTCTTT
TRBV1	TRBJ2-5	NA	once	CTSSQDWLGVAPENGKTQYF	TGCACCAGCAGCCAAGACTGGCTCGGGGTAGCGCCGGAGAATGGGAAGACCCAGTACTTC
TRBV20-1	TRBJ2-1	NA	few	CSASEQGEQFF	TGCAGTGCTAGTGAGCAGGGGGAGCAGTTCTTC
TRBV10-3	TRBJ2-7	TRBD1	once	CAIRGGQGKDEQYF	TGTGCCATCAGGGGAGGACAGGGGAAGGACGAGCAGTACTTC
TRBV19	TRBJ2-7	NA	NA	CASSISGSTYGQYF	TGTGCCAGTAGTATATCAGGGTCGACTTACGGGCAGTACTTC
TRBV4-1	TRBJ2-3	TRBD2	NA	CASSPQVGSGADTQYF	TGCGCCAGCAGCCCCCAGGTGGGGAGCGGGGCAGATACGCAGTATTTT
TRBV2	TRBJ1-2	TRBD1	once	CASSGEGAVYGYTF	TGTGCCAGCAGTGGAGAGGGGGCTGTTTATGGCTACACCTTC